The TCR beta chain described here comes from a study of T cell responses to AZD1222 COVID-19 vaccine. Trimming cost V 1 base and J 7 bases, with 8 bases left between them. Germline CDR1 reads SGHTS; CDR2 reads YDEGEE. This CDR3 contains 12 residues. The data were produced by immunoSEQ multiplex PCR, yet TCRdb's version contains in-frame clones alone and is incomplete. The sample shows approximately 70,000 clones, around 90% of them seen only once. This TCR derives from an adult in good health. The gene calls are TRBV5-8 and TRBJ1-1; no reliable D call. Sequenced here: peripheral blood, sampled on day 0 of AZD1222 vaccination. CDR3 DNA sequence: TGTGCCAGCAGCTTGAGGCACCGTGAAGCTTTCTTT. It yields the protein CASSLRHREAFF.